Listed here is a single TCR beta chain. The data were obtained in a study of blood T cell repertoires in COVID-19. Study-level information: T cells, B-cell-depleted T cells, or PBMCs provided the cDNA or gDNA that served as material.

V lost 4 bases and J 3 bases, leaving 18 bases between the germline ends. Germline CDR1 is MNHEY and CDR2 is SMNVEV (reference sequence). This CDR3 has 16 amino acids. Measured with immunoSEQ multiplex PCR; TCRdb has only the in-frame clones, and not every one. The sample gives some 70,000 clones, around 85% of which show up once; approximately 9.2% is in the top ten. The rearrangement joins TRBV27 to TRBJ1-1, with D possibly matching TRBD1 (6 bases). Specimen: peripheral blood. The receptor's source is a woman aged 45 to 65 with acute or convalescent COVID-19. CDR3 sequence: CASSSEQGMRDTEAFF. CDR3 DNA: TGTGCCAGCAGTTCGGAACAGGGAATGAGGGACACTGAAGCTTTCTTT.